The rows below give T cell receptor beta chains drawn from one sample of a study of blood T cell repertoires in COVID-19. Using immunoSEQ multiplex PCR, the repertoire was profiled, and TCRdb retains in-frame clones only, with some absent. This table holds fewer than 65,000 clones, roughly nine tenths found once. Source material: peripheral blood. The receptor set was obtained from a woman aged 55-70 years with active or convalescent COVID-19. Each CDR3 is given with its conserved first and last residue. Each record gives: D gene, V gene, clone size, J gene, CDR3 DNA, CDR3 protein. The D gene is left open where the match is weak. Only part of the rows carry a size: once, few, many, or a class if the clone is expanded.

d_call: TRBD2
v_call: TRBV5-1
clone_size: NA
j_call: TRBJ2-1
cdr3_nt: TGCGCCAGCAGCGGACGGGACAGGGGGACTAGCGGGAGGCACAATGAGCAGTTCTTC
cdr3_aa: CASSGRDRGTSGRHNEQFF

d_call: TRBD2
v_call: TRBV19
clone_size: NA
j_call: TRBJ2-1
cdr3_nt: TGTGCCAGTAGACGGACTAGAGGCAATGAGCAGTTCTTC
cdr3_aa: CASRRTRGNEQFF

d_call: NA
v_call: TRBV4-1
clone_size: NA
j_call: TRBJ1-3
cdr3_nt: TGCGCCAGCAGCCAAGAAGTGAGCTCTGGAAACACCATATATTTT
cdr3_aa: CASSQEVSSGNTIYF

d_call: NA
v_call: TRBV6-5
clone_size: NA
j_call: TRBJ1-1
cdr3_nt: TGTGCCAGCAGTTACCAACAGACCTATGACACTGAAGCTTTCTTT
cdr3_aa: CASSYQQTYDTEAFF

d_call: TRBD2
v_call: TRBV2
clone_size: once
j_call: TRBJ2-1
cdr3_nt: TGTGCCAGCAGGCCCTATTCGACTAGCGGGAGGGCCACCTGGTTCTTC
cdr3_aa: CASRPYSTSGRATWFF

d_call: TRBD2
v_call: TRBV30
clone_size: NA
j_call: TRBJ2-5
cdr3_nt: TGTGCCTGGAGTGTCCAGCGGGGGCCCCAAGAGACCCAGTACTTC
cdr3_aa: CAWSVQRGPQETQYF

d_call: NA
v_call: TRBV29-1
clone_size: NA
j_call: TRBJ2-5
cdr3_nt: TGCAGCGTTGAAGAAGTGCAGGGTCAAGAGACCCAGTACTTC
cdr3_aa: CSVEEVQGQETQYF

d_call: NA
v_call: TRBV27
clone_size: NA
j_call: TRBJ2-7
cdr3_nt: TGTGCCAGCAGTTTATCGACACAACTGGAGCAGTACTTC
cdr3_aa: CASSLSTQLEQYF

d_call: TRBD1
v_call: TRBV2
clone_size: NA
j_call: TRBJ2-3
cdr3_nt: TGTGCCAGCAGTGAGGACAGGGGAAATACGCAGTATTTT
cdr3_aa: CASSEDRGNTQYF

d_call: NA
v_call: TRBV9
clone_size: NA
j_call: TRBJ1-2
cdr3_nt: TGTGCCAGCAGCCCCGAGTTATCAGGGGTCTATGGCTACACCTTC
cdr3_aa: CASSPELSGVYGYTF

d_call: NA
v_call: TRBV28
clone_size: NA
j_call: TRBJ1-4
cdr3_nt: TGTGCCAGCAGTTCAGGGGCTGGTGAAAAACTGTTTTTT
cdr3_aa: CASSSGAGEKLFF

d_call: NA
v_call: TRBV5-6
clone_size: NA
j_call: TRBJ1-5
cdr3_nt: TGTGCCAGCAGCTTGAGCCAGGGTCCGAATCAGCCCCAGCATTTT
cdr3_aa: CASSLSQGPNQPQHF

d_call: TRBD1
v_call: TRBV9
clone_size: few
j_call: TRBJ2-7
cdr3_nt: TGTGCCAGCAGCATCCGGGACAGGGCTGACTACGAGCAGTACTTC
cdr3_aa: CASSIRDRADYEQYF

d_call: TRBD2
v_call: TRBV4-2
clone_size: NA
j_call: TRBJ2-4
cdr3_nt: TGTGCCAGCAGCCCCGTGGGGGGGTCGAGAAACATTCAGTACTTC
cdr3_aa: CASSPVGGSRNIQYF

d_call: NA
v_call: TRBV3-1/TRBV3-2
clone_size: NA
j_call: TRBJ1-2
cdr3_nt: TGTGCCAGCAGCCAAGCCAGCTATGGCTACACCTTC
cdr3_aa: CASSQASYGYTF